The 7 T cell receptor beta chains below were found in one sample sequenced in a study of response to subunit inactivated influenza vaccine. MiXCR, applied by TCRdb to the RT-PCR reads, yields one record per CDR3 protein. The sample has 650,000 or so distinct CDR3 sequences; about 14% are singletons. The specimen comprised PBMCs from blood, sampled 14 to 15 days before vaccination. Source of these receptors: a man aged 45-60 years who received an inactivated influenza vaccine.

This clonotype turned up a few times. The chain carries TRBV4-2 and TRBJ2-7; 9 positions agree with TRBD1. V lost 0 bases, J lost 2 bases, and 2 bases stayed unmatched. The CDR3 sequence is 15 residues long. Looked up from germline, CDR1 is LGHNA and CDR2 is YNFKEQ. The CDR3 DNA sequence: TGTGCCAGCAGCCAAGAAGACAGGGGGACCTACGAGCAGTACTTC. Its translation: CASSQEDRGTYEQYF.

This clonotype was detected many times. The CDR3 bases are TGTGCCAGCTCACCACCGGAAACAGATACGCAGTATTTT. This encodes CASSPPETDTQYF. V usage is TRBV18 and J usage is TRBJ2-3; D remains ambiguous. Germline V gives CDR1 KGHSH, CDR2 LQKENI. The CDR3 is 13 amino acids. V was cut by 0 bases and J by 3 bases, with 4 bases left in between. Looking up the rest from reference TRBV18 and TRBJ2-3 gives the full variable domain: NAGVMQNPRHLVRRRGQEARLRCSPMKGHSHVYWYRQLPEEGLKFMVYLQKENIIDESGMPKERFSAEFPKEGPSILRIQQVVRGDSAAYFCASSPPETDTQYFGPGTRLTVL.

V gene TRBV4-3 combines with J gene TRBJ2-5; weak D call: TRBD2 (5 bases). The V end was cut by 4 bases, the J end by 5 bases, with 17 bases between. The length of the CDR3 is 15 residues. Germline CDR1 reads LGHNA; CDR2 reads YSLEER. CDR3 nucleotides: TGCGCCAGCAGCCCTTCGGTAGGACTGAGGGAGACCCAGTACTTC. Encoded protein: CASSPSVGLRETQYF.

Only a few counts were recorded for this clonotype. The chain carries TRBV29-1 and TRBJ1-5; 7 bases agree with TRBD1. Trimming at V came to 6 bases and at J to 3 bases, leaving 5 bases not matched to a gene. The CDR3 is 13 residues long. CDR1 is SQVTM and CDR2 is ANQGSEA in the germline V gene. The DNA for the CDR3 is TGCAGCGTAGCCACAGGGGTCAATCAGCCCCAGCATTTT. Translating it yields CSVATGVNQPQHF.

In its sample, this clonotype was seen many times. This rearrangement joins TRBV10-3 to TRBJ2-1, with D maybe TRBD1 (5 bases). Germline-derived CDR1 and CDR2 are ENHRY and SYGVKD. This CDR3 has 14 amino acids. Trimming removed 4 bases from V and 2 bases from J, with 9 bases in between. CDR3 residues: CAISGGRAYNEQFF. The CDR3 DNA sequence: TGTGCCATCAGTGGGGGCAGGGCCTACAATGAGCAGTTCTTC.

This clonotype has ten or more counts. This rearrangement joins TRBV9 to TRBJ2-5; D is unresolved. The germline CDR1 and CDR2 sequences are SGDLS and YYNGEE. This CDR3 contains 13 residues. The germline V and J ends were trimmed by 0 bases and 3 bases, with 6 bases remaining between them. The CDR3 bases are TGTGCCAGCAGCGTAGTTCACGAAGAGACCCAGTACTTC. Its protein product is CASSVVHEETQYF.

The table lists this clonotype with a few counts. The rearrangement joins TRBV12-3 or TRBV12-4 to TRBJ1-3; D gene uncertain. The CDR3 is 13 amino acids. Between the trimmed V and J ends, which lost 6 bases and 0 bases, there was a span of 6 bases. CDR3 region: CASRAISGNTIYF. The CDR3 nucleotides read TGTGCCAGCAGGGCGATCTCTGGAAACACCATATATTTT.